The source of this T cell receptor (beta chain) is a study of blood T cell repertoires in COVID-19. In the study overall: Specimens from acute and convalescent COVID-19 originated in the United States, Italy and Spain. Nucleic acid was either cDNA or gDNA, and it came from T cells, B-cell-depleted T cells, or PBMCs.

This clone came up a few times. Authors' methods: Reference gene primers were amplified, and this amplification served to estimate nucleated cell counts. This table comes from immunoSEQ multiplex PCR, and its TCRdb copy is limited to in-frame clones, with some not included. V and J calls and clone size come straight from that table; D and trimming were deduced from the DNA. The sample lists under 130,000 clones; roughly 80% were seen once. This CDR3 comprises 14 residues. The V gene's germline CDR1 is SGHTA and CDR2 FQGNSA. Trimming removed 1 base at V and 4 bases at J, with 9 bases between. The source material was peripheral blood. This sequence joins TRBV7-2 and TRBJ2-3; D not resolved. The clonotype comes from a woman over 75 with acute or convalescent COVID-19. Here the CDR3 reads CASSLGLRADTQYF. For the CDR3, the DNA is TGTGCCAGCAGCTTAGGACTTAGAGCAGATACGCAGTATTTT.